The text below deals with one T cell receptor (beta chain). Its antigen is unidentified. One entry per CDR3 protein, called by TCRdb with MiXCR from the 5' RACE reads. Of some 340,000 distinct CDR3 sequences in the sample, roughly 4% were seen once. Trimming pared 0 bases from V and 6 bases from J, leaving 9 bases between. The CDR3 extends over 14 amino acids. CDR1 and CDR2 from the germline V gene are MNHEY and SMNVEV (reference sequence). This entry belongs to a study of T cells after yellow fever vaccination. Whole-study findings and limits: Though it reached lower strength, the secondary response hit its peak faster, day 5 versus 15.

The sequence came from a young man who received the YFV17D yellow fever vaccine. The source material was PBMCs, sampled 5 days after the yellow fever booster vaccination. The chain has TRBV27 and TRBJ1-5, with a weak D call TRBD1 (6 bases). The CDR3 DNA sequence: TGTGCCAGCAGTTTATCTGGGGGGCGTCAGCCCCAGCATTTT. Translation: CASSLSGGRQPQHF.